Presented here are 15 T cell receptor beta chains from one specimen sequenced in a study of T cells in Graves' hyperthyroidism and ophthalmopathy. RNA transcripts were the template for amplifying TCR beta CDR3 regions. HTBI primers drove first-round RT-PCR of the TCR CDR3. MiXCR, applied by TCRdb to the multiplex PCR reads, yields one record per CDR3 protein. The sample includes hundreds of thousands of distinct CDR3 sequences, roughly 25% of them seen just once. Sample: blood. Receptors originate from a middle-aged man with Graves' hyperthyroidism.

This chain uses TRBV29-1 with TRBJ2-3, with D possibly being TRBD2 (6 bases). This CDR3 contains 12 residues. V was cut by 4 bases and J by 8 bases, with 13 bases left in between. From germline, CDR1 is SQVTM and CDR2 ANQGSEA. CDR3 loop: CSVGAPEGTQYF. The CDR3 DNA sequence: TGCAGCGTTGGGGCTCCGGAGGGTACGCAGTATTTT.

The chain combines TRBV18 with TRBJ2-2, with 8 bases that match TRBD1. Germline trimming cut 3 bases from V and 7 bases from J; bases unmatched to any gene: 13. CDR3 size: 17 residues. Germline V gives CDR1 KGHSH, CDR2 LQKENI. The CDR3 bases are TGTGCCAGCTCACCTCGTGATCGGACAGGGAAGCGCGGGGAGCTGTTTTTT. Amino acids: CASSPRDRTGKRGELFF.

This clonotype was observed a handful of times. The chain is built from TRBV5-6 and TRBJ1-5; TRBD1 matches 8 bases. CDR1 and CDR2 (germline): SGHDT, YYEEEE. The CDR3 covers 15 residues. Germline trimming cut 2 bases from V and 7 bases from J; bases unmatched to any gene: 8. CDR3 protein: CASSFGAGGGQPQHF. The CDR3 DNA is TGTGCCAGCAGCTTTGGTGCAGGGGGCGGGCAGCCCCAGCATTTT.

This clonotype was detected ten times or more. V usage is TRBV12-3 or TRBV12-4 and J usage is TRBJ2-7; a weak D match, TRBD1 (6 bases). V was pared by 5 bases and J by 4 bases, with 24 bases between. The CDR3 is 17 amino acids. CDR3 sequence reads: CASSAHFQQGTPYEQYF. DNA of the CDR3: TGTGCCAGCAGTGCCCACTTTCAGCAGGGGACACCATACGAGCAGTACTTC.

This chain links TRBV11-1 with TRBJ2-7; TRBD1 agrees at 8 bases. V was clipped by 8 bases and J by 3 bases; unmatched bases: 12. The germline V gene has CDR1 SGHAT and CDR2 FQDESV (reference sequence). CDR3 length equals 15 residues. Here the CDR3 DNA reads TGTGCCAGCTCTAAAGCAGGGACAGGACTCTACGAGCAGTACTTC. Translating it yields CASSKAGTGLYEQYF.

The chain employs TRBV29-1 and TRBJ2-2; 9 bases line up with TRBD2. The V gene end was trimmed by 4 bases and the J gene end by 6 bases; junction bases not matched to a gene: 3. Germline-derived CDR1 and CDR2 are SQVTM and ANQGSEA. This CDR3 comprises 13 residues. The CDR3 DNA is TGCAGCGTTGCGGTAGCGGGAGCCGGGGAGCTGTTTTTT. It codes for CSVAVAGAGELFF.

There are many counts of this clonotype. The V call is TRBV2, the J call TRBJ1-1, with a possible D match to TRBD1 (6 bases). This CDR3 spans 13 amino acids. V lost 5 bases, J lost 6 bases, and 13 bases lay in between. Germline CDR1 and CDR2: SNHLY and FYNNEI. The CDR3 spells CASSNPNRAEAFF. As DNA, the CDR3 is TGTGCCAGCAGTAACCCCAACAGGGCTGAAGCTTTCTTT.

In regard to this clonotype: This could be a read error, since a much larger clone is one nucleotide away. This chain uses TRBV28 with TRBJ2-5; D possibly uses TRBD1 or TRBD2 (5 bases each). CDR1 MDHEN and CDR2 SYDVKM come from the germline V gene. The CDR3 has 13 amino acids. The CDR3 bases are TGTGTCACCAGCCTCCCAGGGACAGAGACCCAGTACTTC. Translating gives CVTSLPGTETQYF.

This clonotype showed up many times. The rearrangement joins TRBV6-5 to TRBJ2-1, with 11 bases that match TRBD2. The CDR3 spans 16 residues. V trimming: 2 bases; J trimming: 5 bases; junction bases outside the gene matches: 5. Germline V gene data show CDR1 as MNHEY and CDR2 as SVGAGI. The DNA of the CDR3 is TGTGCCAGCAGTTACCCCCAGGGACTAGCGGACAATGAGCAGTTCTTC. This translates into CASSYPQGLADNEQFF.

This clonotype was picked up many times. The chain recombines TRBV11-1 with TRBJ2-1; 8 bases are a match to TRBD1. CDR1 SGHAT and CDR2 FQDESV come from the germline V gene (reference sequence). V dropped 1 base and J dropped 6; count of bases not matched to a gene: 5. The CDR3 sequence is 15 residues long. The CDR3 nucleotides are TGTGCCAGCAGCTTAGGACAGGGGTTGGGCAATGAGCAGTTCTTC. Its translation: CASSLGQGLGNEQFF.

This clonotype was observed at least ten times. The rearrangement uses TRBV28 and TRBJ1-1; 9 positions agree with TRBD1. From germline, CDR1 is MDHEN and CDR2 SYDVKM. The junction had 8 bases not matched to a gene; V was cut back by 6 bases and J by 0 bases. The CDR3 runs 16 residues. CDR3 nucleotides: TGTGCCAGCAGCGACCGGGACAGGGCCTTGAACACTGAAGCTTTCTTT. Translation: CASSDRDRALNTEAFF. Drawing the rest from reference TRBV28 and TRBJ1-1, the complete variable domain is DVKVTQSSRYLVKRTGEKVFLECVQDMDHENMFWYRQDPGLGLRLIYFSYDVKMKEKGDIPEGYSVSREKKERFSLILESASTNQTSMYLCASSDRDRALNTEAFFGQGTRLTVV.

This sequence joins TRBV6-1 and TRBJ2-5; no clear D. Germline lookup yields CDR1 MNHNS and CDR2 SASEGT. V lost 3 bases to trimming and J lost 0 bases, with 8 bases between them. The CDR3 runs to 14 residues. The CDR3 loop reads CASSEVGYQETQYF. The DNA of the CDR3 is TGTGCCAGCAGTGAGGTGGGGTACCAAGAGACCCAGTACTTC.

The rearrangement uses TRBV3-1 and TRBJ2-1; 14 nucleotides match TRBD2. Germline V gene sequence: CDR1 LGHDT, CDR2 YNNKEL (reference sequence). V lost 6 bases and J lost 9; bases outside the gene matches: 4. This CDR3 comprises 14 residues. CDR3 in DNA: TGTGCCAGCAGGGGGACTAGCGGGAGTTCTGAGCAGTTCTTC. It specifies CASRGTSGSSEQFF.

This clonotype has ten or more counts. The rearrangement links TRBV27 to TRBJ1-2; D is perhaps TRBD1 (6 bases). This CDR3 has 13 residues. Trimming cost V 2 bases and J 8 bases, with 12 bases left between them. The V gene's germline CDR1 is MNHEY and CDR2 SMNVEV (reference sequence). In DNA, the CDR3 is TGTGCCAGCAGTTTAAACGGGGGGCGAGGCTACACCTTC. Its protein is CASSLNGGRGYTF.

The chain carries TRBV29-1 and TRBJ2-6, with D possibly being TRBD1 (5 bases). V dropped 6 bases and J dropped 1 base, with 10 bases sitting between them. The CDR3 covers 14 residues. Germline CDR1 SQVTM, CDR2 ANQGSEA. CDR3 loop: CSVDRRSGANVLTF. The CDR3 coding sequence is TGCAGCGTCGACAGACGTTCTGGGGCCAACGTCCTGACTTTC.